These 20 T cell receptor beta chains originate from one sample sequenced in a study of cytomegalovirus exposure and HLA in healthy donors. Amplification used 60 Vbeta primers and 13 Jbeta primers. The assay was immunoSEQ multiplex PCR, and TCRdb's table has in-frame clones only and misses some. The listing contains 200,000 to 250,000 clones. The sample was PBMCs. Source of these receptors: a woman in her twenties or thirties in good health and CMV-seropositive.

The chain uses TRBV7-9 and TRBJ1-2, with TRBD1 matching over 11 bases. J gave up 4 bases and V 4 bases, and 5 bases lay outside the gene matches. The CDR3 length is 15 residues. CDR1 and CDR2 (germline): SEHNR, FQNEAQ (reference sequence). The CDR3 sequence is CASSSRDRGIYGYTF. The CDR3, as DNA: TGTGCCAGCAGCTCGAGGGACAGGGGGATCTATGGCTACACCTTC.

The V and J genes are TRBV5-4 and TRBJ2-1; a weak D match, TRBD2 (6 bases). Germline loops: CDR1 SGHNT, CDR2 YYREEE (reference sequence). The CDR3 loop spans 15 amino acids. Trimming pared 1 base from V and 3 bases from J, leaving 11 bases between. In DNA, the CDR3 is TGTGCCAGCAGCTTGCCTTGGGGGGACTACAATGAGCAGTTCTTC. As protein: CASSLPWGDYNEQFF.

The chain joins TRBV5-4 to TRBJ1-6, with D perhaps matching TRBD1 (6 bases). Germline CDR1 reads SGHNT; CDR2 reads YYREEE (reference sequence). Trimming took 5 bases from V and 5 from J, leaving 20 bases between them. The CDR3 has 17 residues. This chain's CDR3 is CASRRVDRTGHNSPLHF. The CDR3 DNA reads TGTGCCAGCAGGAGAGTTGACAGGACGGGGCATAATTCACCCCTCCACTTT. Variable domain in full (rest from reference TRBV5-4 and TRBJ1-6): ETGVTQSPTHLIKTRGQQVTLRCSSQSGHNTVSWYQQALGQGPQFIFQYYREEENGRGNFPPRFSGLQFPNYSSELNVNALELDDSALYLCASRRVDRTGHNSPLHFGNGTRLTVT.

The chain is built from TRBV9 and TRBJ2-7; 11 positions match TRBD2. This CDR3 is built from 17 residues. J gave up 6 bases and V 4 bases, and 15 bases lay outside the gene matches. CDR1 is SGDLS, CDR2 YYNGEE, per germline. CDR3 sequence: CASSPKELLAGDREQYF. CDR3 bases: TGTGCCAGCAGCCCGAAGGAACTACTAGCGGGAGATCGCGAGCAGTACTTC.

The V call is TRBV5-1, the J call TRBJ2-7, with D possibly being TRBD2 (5 bases). Germline CDR1 and CDR2: SGHRS and YFSETQ. V was clipped by 0 bases and J by 3 bases, with 13 bases between them. CDR3 length equals 15 residues. The CDR3 sequence is CASSLAPSQNYEQYF. CDR3 nucleotides: TGCGCCAGCAGCTTGGCTCCTAGCCAGAACTACGAGCAGTACTTC.

V is TRBV10-3 and J is TRBJ2-2, with D possibly matching TRBD2 (6 bases). The CDR3 has 18 amino acids. V lost 10 bases, J lost 2 bases, and 26 bases lay in between. CDR1 and CDR2 from the germline V gene are ENHRY and SYGVKD. Here the CDR3 DNA reads TGTGCCACGTTGGGGGGTTTCGGCTTCGGATTAAACACCGGGGAGCTGTTTTTT. It specifies CATLGGFGFGLNTGELFF.

The chain is built from TRBV5-4 and TRBJ2-3; 7 bases align to TRBD1. The trim removed 4 bases at V and 7 bases at J, leaving 12 bases unmatched. The V gene's germline CDR1 is SGHNT and CDR2 YYREEE (reference sequence). The CDR3 contains 15 residues. CDR3: CASSAPGTELYTQYF. CDR3 nucleotides: TGTGCCAGCAGCGCACCCGGGACAGAACTGTATACGCAGTATTTT.

The J gene is TRBJ1-5, the V gene TRBV9; 10 nucleotides agree with TRBD1. The CDR3 runs 15 residues. Germline CDR1 is SGDLS and CDR2 is YYNGEE. The V and J ends lost 0 bases and 5 bases, in that order; junction bases with no gene match: 2. Here the CDR3 DNA reads TGTGCCAGCAGCGTAGGGACAGGGGGTTATCAGCCCCAGCATTTT. The encoded protein is CASSVGTGGYQPQHF.

The chain carries TRBV9 and TRBJ1-4; 9 positions match TRBD1. After removal of 3 bases from V and 4 bases from J, the junction contained 7 bases not matched to a gene. CDR1 is SGDLS and CDR2 is YYNGEE in the germline V gene. CDR3 length equals 16 residues. CDR3 DNA: TGTGCCAGCAGCGATGGGACAGGGTATCATAATGAAAAACTGTTTTTT. It is translated as CASSDGTGYHNEKLFF.

The chain links TRBV11-2 to TRBJ2-3; 13 positions agree with TRBD2. The germline V gene encodes CDR1 SGHAT and CDR2 FQNNGV. After removal of 5 bases from V and 8 bases from J, the junction contained 7 bases not matched to a gene. The CDR3 has 15 residues. This CDR3 reads CASSATSGGWSTQYF. DNA of the CDR3: TGTGCCAGCAGCGCGACTAGCGGGGGGTGGTCTACGCAGTATTTT. Full variable domain (outside the CDR3, taken from reference TRBV11-2 and TRBJ2-3): EAGVAQSPRYKIIEKRQSVAFWCNPISGHATLYWYQQILGQGPKLLIQFQNNGVVDDSQLPKDRFSAERLKGVDSTLKIQPAKLEDSAVYLCASSATSGGWSTQYFGPGTRLTVL.

For the CDR3, the DNA is TGTGCCAGTAGTATTCGGCGCGGGGGACGAGAGCAGCCCCAGCATTTT. Amino acid sequence: CASSIRRGGREQPQHF. This chain joins TRBV19 and TRBJ1-5; possible D gene TRBD1, 5 bases. Germline lookup yields CDR1 LNHDA and CDR2 SQIVND (reference sequence). Trimming removed 3 bases from V and 7 bases from J, with 19 bases in between. This CDR3 region has 16 residues.

This chain links TRBV18 with TRBJ1-5, with D maybe TRBD1 (5 bases). V shed 4 bases and J shed 7 bases, with 17 bases lying between them. The CDR3 has 15 amino acids. The germline CDR1 and CDR2 sequences are KGHSH and LQKENI. The CDR3 region is CASSQNQGYGQPQHF. As DNA, the CDR3 is TGTGCCAGCTCACAGAACCAGGGTTATGGGCAGCCCCAGCATTTT.

The chain couples TRBV28 to TRBJ1-6, with D possibly matching TRBD1 (5 bases). This CDR3 has 14 amino acids. The V gene's germline CDR1 is MDHEN and CDR2 SYDVKM. With 6 bases removed from V and 9 bases from J, the gap between germline ends came to 15 bases. CDR3 loop: CASSPPGRGSPLHF. The CDR3 DNA sequence: TGTGCCAGCAGCCCCCCGGGGAGGGGTTCACCCCTCCACTTT.

J is TRBJ2-7 and V is TRBV7-2, with D perhaps TRBD2 (6 bases). This CDR3 has 16 amino acids. V lost 3 bases and J lost 2, with 17 bases in between. The germline CDR1 and CDR2 sequences are SGHTA and FQGNSA. This chain's CDR3 is CASSLGGPGTTYEQYF. DNA of the CDR3: TGTGCCAGCAGCTTGGGAGGCCCGGGGACGACCTACGAGCAGTACTTC.

The chain carries TRBV28 and TRBJ2-1; the match to TRBD2 covers 8 bases. Trimming cost V 5 bases and J 0 bases; bases outside gene matches: 3. Germline lookup yields CDR1 MDHEN and CDR2 SYDVKM. CDR3 length: 15 amino acids. Here the CDR3 reads CASSRRGASYNEQFF. The CDR3 DNA reads as TGTGCCAGCAGTCGGCGGGGGGCCTCCTACAATGAGCAGTTCTTC. Drawing the rest from reference TRBV28 and TRBJ2-1, the complete variable domain is DVKVTQSSRYLVKRTGEKVFLECVQDMDHENMFWYRQDPGLGLRLIYFSYDVKMKEKGDIPEGYSVSREKKERFSLILESASTNQTSMYLCASSRRGASYNEQFFGPGTRLTVL.

The chain joins TRBV6-5 to TRBJ1-1; 7 nucleotides line up with TRBD1. The CDR3 extends over 13 amino acids. Unmatched junction bases numbered 2, after V lost 4 bases and J lost 3 bases. The germline gives CDR1 MNHEY, CDR2 SVGAGI. In DNA form, the CDR3 reads TGTGCCAGCAGTTGGGACAGAGACACTGAAGCTTTCTTT. Amino acids: CASSWDRDTEAFF.

This chain uses TRBV29-1 with TRBJ1-2; 7 bases agree with TRBD1. Looked up from germline, CDR1 is SQVTM and CDR2 is ANQGSEA. After removal of 7 bases from V and 1 base from J, the junction contained 6 bases not matched to a gene. The length of the CDR3 is 13 residues. The CDR3 coding sequence is TGCAGCGCGAAAGGGGACAGTAACTATGGCTACACCTTC. Translation gives CSAKGDSNYGYTF.

In DNA, the CDR3 is TGTGCCAGCAGCGTAGCGGGACTGGGATTGGAAGCTTTCTTT. Translated, it gives CASSVAGLGLEAFF. J is TRBJ1-1 and V is TRBV9; perhaps TRBD1 as D (5 bases). Germline-derived CDR1 and CDR2 are SGDLS and YYNGEE. This CDR3 spans 14 amino acids. The germline V and J ends were trimmed by 0 bases and 8 bases, with 14 bases remaining between them. The whole variable domain, filled in from reference TRBV9 and TRBJ1-1, reads DSGVTQTPKHLITATGQRVTLRCSPRSGDLSVYWYQQSLDQGLQFLIQYYNGEERAKGNILERFSAQQFPDLHSELNLSSLELGDSALYFCASSVAGLGLEAFFGQGTRLTVV.

CDR3 protein: CASSIGQGTYEQYF. The DNA for the CDR3 is TGCGCCAGCAGCATAGGACAGGGGACCTACGAGCAGTACTTC. The gene calls are TRBV5-1 and TRBJ2-7, with 9 bases fitting TRBD1. CDR3 length: 14 residues. V was clipped by 4 bases and J by 2 bases; unmatched bases: 4. CDR1 is SGHRS and CDR2 is YFSETQ in the germline V gene.

The rearrangement uses TRBV18 and TRBJ2-7, with D possibly being TRBD2 (5 bases). V lost 3 bases to trimming and J lost 2 bases, with 14 bases between them. CDR3 length equals 15 residues. Germline CDR1 KGHSH, CDR2 LQKENI. The CDR3 region is CASSPLRGLTYEQYF. The DNA of the CDR3 is TGTGCCAGCTCACCCCTTAGAGGGTTAACCTACGAGCAGTACTTC.